This is a list of T cell receptor beta chains from one sample in a study of regulatory T cells in long-lasting Graves disease. TCRdb independently ran MiXCR on the multiplex PCR reads; one entry per CDR3 protein. The sample lists hundreds of thousands of distinct CDR3 sequences, 16% seen once, with approximately 20% in the top ten. These records were also assigned to another study, of T cells in Graves' hyperthyroidism and ophthalmopathy.

Material: peripheral blood mononuclear cells (PBMCs), obtained at new diagnosis, from a patient treated with antithyroid drugs. The receptors here all came from a woman under 40 with Graves disease. Both conserved end residues are part of each CDR3. Each record gives: clone size, J gene, D gene, V gene, CDR3 protein, CDR3 DNA. The D gene is left open where the match is weak. Expanded clones are given a class, and other clones once, few, many or no size at all.

abundance: .
j_gene: TRBJ1-4
d_gene: TRBD1
v_gene: TRBV5-5
CDR3aa: CASSLTGTGGFKLFF
CDR3nt: TGTGCCAGCAGCCTGACCGGGACAGGGGGCTTTAAACTGTTTTTT

abundance: .
j_gene: TRBJ2-1
d_gene: TRBD2
v_gene: TRBV10-3
CDR3aa: CAISVFGSGSPNNEQFF
CDR3nt: TGTGCCATCAGTGTTTTCGGAAGCGGGAGCCCTAACAATGAGCAGTTCTTC

abundance: many
j_gene: TRBJ1-1
d_gene: .
v_gene: TRBV18
CDR3aa: CASSPDTDEAFF
CDR3nt: TGTGCCAGCTCACCGGACACGGATGAAGCTTTCTTT

abundance: many
j_gene: TRBJ2-4
d_gene: TRBD2
v_gene: TRBV28
CDR3aa: CASSPAGGKNIQYF
CDR3nt: TGTGCCAGCAGTCCCGCGGGAGGCAAAAACATTCAGTACTTC

abundance: .
j_gene: TRBJ2-3
d_gene: TRBD2
v_gene: TRBV4-1
CDR3aa: CASSQEGSGSLTDTQYF
CDR3nt: TGCGCCAGCAGCCAAGAGGGGAGCGGGAGTCTCACAGATACGCAGTATTTT

abundance: .
j_gene: TRBJ2-5
d_gene: TRBD2
v_gene: TRBV14
CDR3aa: CASSQNQREFGETQYF
CDR3nt: TGTGCCAGCAGCCAAAACCAGCGGGAGTTTGGAGAGACCCAGTACTTC

abundance: many
j_gene: TRBJ1-2
d_gene: TRBD1
v_gene: TRBV5-1
CDR3aa: CASSLDRGPFYGYTF
CDR3nt: TGTGCCAGCAGCTTGGACAGGGGGCCTTTCTATGGCTACACCTTC

abundance: many
j_gene: TRBJ2-6
d_gene: .
v_gene: TRBV28
CDR3aa: CASSTYSTGANVLTF
CDR3nt: TGTGCCAGCAGTACCTATTCAACCGGGGCCAACGTCCTGACTTTC

abundance: few
j_gene: TRBJ1-4
d_gene: .
v_gene: TRBV6-2/TRBV6-3
CDR3aa: CASSYTQGFRANEKLFF
CDR3nt: TGTGCCAGCAGTTACACTCAGGGTTTCCGGGCTAATGAAAAACTGTTTTTT

abundance: .
j_gene: TRBJ2-7
d_gene: TRBD1
v_gene: TRBV6-5
CDR3aa: CASSWSGTGGYEQYF
CDR3nt: TGTGCCAGCAGTTGGTCCGGGACAGGGGGGTACGAGCAGTACTTC

abundance: .
j_gene: TRBJ2-7
d_gene: .
v_gene: TRBV6-1
CDR3aa: CASSEALGSRGRVEQYF
CDR3nt: TGTGCCAGCAGTGAAGCGCTAGGGTCCAGGGGAAGAGTCGAGCAGTACTTC

abundance: many
j_gene: TRBJ1-1
d_gene: TRBD1
v_gene: TRBV28
CDR3aa: CASSGAGQGETEAFF
CDR3nt: TGTGCCAGCAGTGGCGCGGGACAGGGTGAAACTGAAGCTTTCTTT

abundance: many
j_gene: TRBJ2-5
d_gene: .
v_gene: TRBV12-3/TRBV12-4
CDR3aa: CASSLAETETQYF
CDR3nt: TGTGCCAGCAGTCTCGCCGAGACTGAGACCCAGTACTTC

abundance: many
j_gene: TRBJ1-2
d_gene: TRBD1
v_gene: TRBV5-1
CDR3aa: CASSSSRDRDGYTF
CDR3nt: TGCGCCAGCAGCTCGTCCCGGGACAGGGATGGCTACACCTTC

abundance: many
j_gene: TRBJ1-1
d_gene: .
v_gene: TRBV30
CDR3aa: CAWSVNLNTEAFF
CDR3nt: TGTGCCTGGAGTGTCAACCTGAACACTGAAGCTTTCTTT

abundance: many
j_gene: TRBJ1-4
d_gene: TRBD1
v_gene: TRBV28
CDR3aa: CASSQLGTGNEKLFF
CDR3nt: TGTGCCAGCAGTCAGCTCGGGACAGGGAATGAAAAACTGTTTTTT

abundance: many
j_gene: TRBJ2-7
d_gene: TRBD1
v_gene: TRBV28
CDR3aa: CASGGGGTGAYEQYF
CDR3nt: TGTGCCAGCGGGGGGGGGGGGACAGGGGCCTACGAGCAGTACTTC

abundance: many
j_gene: TRBJ1-1
d_gene: .
v_gene: TRBV20-1
CDR3aa: CSDGTPEAFF
CDR3nt: TGCAGTGACGGGACACCCGAAGCTTTCTTT

abundance: .
j_gene: TRBJ1-4
d_gene: .
v_gene: TRBV18
CDR3aa: CASSPLGNEKLFF
CDR3nt: TGTGCCAGCTCACCTTTAGGGAATGAAAAACTGTTTTTT

abundance: few
j_gene: TRBJ1-3
d_gene: .
v_gene: TRBV24-1
CDR3aa: CATSDLLRGTGNTIYF
CDR3nt: TGTGCCACCAGTGATTTGTTGAGGGGAACTGGAAACACCATATATTTT

abundance: many
j_gene: TRBJ2-5
d_gene: .
v_gene: TRBV2
CDR3aa: CASTRDSGALGETQYF
CDR3nt: TGTGCCAGCACCCGAGATTCCGGGGCCCTCGGCGAGACCCAGTACTTC

abundance: .
j_gene: TRBJ1-1
d_gene: TRBD1
v_gene: TRBV2
CDR3aa: CASSWDRVSEAFF
CDR3nt: TGTGCCAGCAGTTGGGACAGGGTTTCTGAAGCTTTCTTT

abundance: few
j_gene: TRBJ2-4
d_gene: .
v_gene: TRBV4-1
CDR3aa: CASSQDVGPRGKNIQYF
CDR3nt: TGCGCCAGCAGCCAAGATGTAGGGCCACGGGGCAAAAACATTCAGTACTTC

abundance: many
j_gene: TRBJ2-5
d_gene: TRBD1
v_gene: TRBV2
CDR3aa: CATSLDRPRGGETQYF
CDR3nt: TGTGCCACCTCATTGGACAGGCCCCGCGGCGGGGAGACCCAGTACTTC

abundance: many
j_gene: TRBJ2-1
d_gene: TRBD2
v_gene: TRBV7-9
CDR3aa: CASSPIAGGSYNEQFF
CDR3nt: TGTGCCAGCAGCCCGATCGCGGGAGGGTCCTACAATGAGCAGTTCTTC

abundance: many
j_gene: TRBJ1-2
d_gene: .
v_gene: TRBV28
CDR3aa: CASSSPGGGGYYGYTF
CDR3nt: TGTGCCAGCAGTTCGCCTGGCGGAGGGGGTTACTATGGCTACACCTTC

abundance: .
j_gene: TRBJ2-2
d_gene: TRBD1
v_gene: TRBV6-2/TRBV6-3
CDR3aa: CATKTGGWLNTGELFF
CDR3nt: TGTGCCACCAAGACAGGGGGATGGCTGAACACCGGGGAGCTGTTTTTT

abundance: few
j_gene: TRBJ1-4
d_gene: .
v_gene: TRBV18
CDR3aa: CASGSGIGEKLFF
CDR3nt: TGTGCCAGCGGCAGCGGGATCGGGGAAAAACTGTTTTTT

abundance: many
j_gene: TRBJ2-1
d_gene: .
v_gene: TRBV2
CDR3aa: CASGTRSEQFF
CDR3nt: TGTGCCAGCGGAACGAGATCTGAGCAGTTCTTC

abundance: .
j_gene: TRBJ1-2
d_gene: .
v_gene: TRBV30
CDR3aa: CAWSVFQGKTF
CDR3nt: TGTGCCTGGAGTGTATTTCAGGGAAAGACCTTC

abundance: few
j_gene: TRBJ2-1
d_gene: TRBD1
v_gene: TRBV27
CDR3aa: CASRGQGNNEQFF
CDR3nt: TGTGCCAGCAGGGGACAGGGTAACAATGAGCAGTTCTTC

abundance: .
j_gene: TRBJ2-7
d_gene: TRBD2
v_gene: TRBV19
CDR3aa: CASSIGLAEAYEQYF
CDR3nt: TGTGCCAGTAGTATAGGGCTAGCGGAGGCCTACGAGCAGTACTTC

abundance: many
j_gene: TRBJ2-5
d_gene: TRBD2
v_gene: TRBV2
CDR3aa: CASGGLAGLGQETQYF
CDR3nt: TGTGCCAGCGGGGGACTAGCGGGCCTGGGGCAAGAGACCCAGTACTTC

abundance: few
j_gene: TRBJ1-2
d_gene: .
v_gene: TRBV5-6
CDR3aa: CASSPDTGNYGYTF
CDR3nt: TGTGCCAGCAGCCCGGACACAGGGAACTATGGCTACACCTTC

abundance: .
j_gene: TRBJ2-7
d_gene: .
v_gene: TRBV7-2
CDR3aa: CASSPTDVSYEQYF
CDR3nt: TGTGCCAGCAGCCCGACGGACGTATCCTACGAGCAGTACTTC

abundance: .
j_gene: TRBJ2-3
d_gene: .
v_gene: TRBV4-1
CDR3aa: CASSLTMITDTQYF
CDR3nt: TGCGCCAGCAGCCTTACGATGATCACAGATACGCAGTATTTT

abundance: many
j_gene: TRBJ2-1
d_gene: .
v_gene: TRBV20-1
CDR3aa: CSASNDEQFF
CDR3nt: TGCAGTGCTAGTAACGATGAGCAGTTCTTC

abundance: .
j_gene: TRBJ2-1
d_gene: TRBD2
v_gene: TRBV5-1
CDR3aa: CASSKLSGVSYNEQFF
CDR3nt: TGCGCCAGCAGCAAATTGAGCGGGGTCTCCTACAATGAGCAGTTCTTC

abundance: many
j_gene: TRBJ2-5
d_gene: .
v_gene: TRBV6-1
CDR3aa: CASDGGTRVRRYQETQYF
CDR3nt: TGTGCCAGCGATGGGGGGACAAGGGTCAGGAGGTACCAAGAGACCCAGTACTTC

abundance: many
j_gene: TRBJ2-7
d_gene: TRBD2
v_gene: TRBV2
CDR3aa: CASTLGLAGVYEQYF
CDR3nt: TGTGCCAGCACTCTGGGACTAGCGGGAGTCTACGAGCAGTACTTC

abundance: few
j_gene: TRBJ2-7
d_gene: .
v_gene: TRBV6-2/TRBV6-3
CDR3aa: CATRSGSYEQYF
CDR3nt: TGTGCCACCCGGAGTGGATCCTACGAGCAGTACTTC

abundance: .
j_gene: TRBJ1-1
d_gene: .
v_gene: TRBV28
CDR3aa: CASSSSSGGEAFF
CDR3nt: TGTGCCAGCAGTTCGTCCTCCGGGGGGGAAGCTTTCTTT